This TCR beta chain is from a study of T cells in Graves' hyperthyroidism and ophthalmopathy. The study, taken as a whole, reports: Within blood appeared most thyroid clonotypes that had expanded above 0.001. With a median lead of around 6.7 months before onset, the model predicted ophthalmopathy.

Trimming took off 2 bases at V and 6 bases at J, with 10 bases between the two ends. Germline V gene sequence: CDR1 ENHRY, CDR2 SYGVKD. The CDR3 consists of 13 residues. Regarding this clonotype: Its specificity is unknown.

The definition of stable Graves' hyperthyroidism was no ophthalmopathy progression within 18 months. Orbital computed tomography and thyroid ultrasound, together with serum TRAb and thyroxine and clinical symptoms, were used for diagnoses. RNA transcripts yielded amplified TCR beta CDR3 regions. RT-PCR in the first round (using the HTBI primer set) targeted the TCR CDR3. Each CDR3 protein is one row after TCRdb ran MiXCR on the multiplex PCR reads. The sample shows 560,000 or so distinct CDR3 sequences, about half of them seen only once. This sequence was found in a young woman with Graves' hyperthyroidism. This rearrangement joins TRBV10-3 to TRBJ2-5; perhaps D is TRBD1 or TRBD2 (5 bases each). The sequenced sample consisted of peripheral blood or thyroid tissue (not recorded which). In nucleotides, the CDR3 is TGTGCCATCAGTGAGGGGGCGGGCAAGACCCAGTACTTC. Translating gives CAISEGAGKTQYF.